The sequence of this TCR beta chain was determined in a study of T cells in Graves' hyperthyroidism and ophthalmopathy. Across the study: Peripheral blood was drawn at first diagnosis, prior to all treatment.

Using RNA transcripts as the source, TCR beta CDR3 regions were amplified. The HTBI primer set served for first-round RT-PCR of the TCR CDR3. TCRdb called the multiplex PCR reads again in MiXCR, with one record for every CDR3 protein. The sample holds roughly 260,000 distinct CDR3 sequences, more than 14% seen once. Fresh peripheral blood, 10 ml, was the source of the PBMCs. Many counts were recorded for this clonotype. The antigen is not known. Whole-study findings and limits: Ophthalmopathy prediction by the model preceded onset by a median about 6 months.

The receptor was derived from a woman in her thirties or forties with Graves' hyperthyroidism that later progressed to Graves' ophthalmopathy. Sequenced: blood.

CDR3 amino acids: CASSLPQQSEQFF. The CDR3 DNA reads TGTGCCAGCAGCTTGCCCCAACAGAGTGAGCAGTTCTTC. V and J are TRBV5-8 and TRBJ2-1; D uncertain. Trimming removed 1 base from V and 9 bases from J, with 11 bases in between. Per germline, CDR1 SGHTS and CDR2 YDEGEE. CDR3 length: 13 amino acids.